Listed below are T cell receptor beta chains from one sample, sequenced in a study of response to subunit inactivated influenza vaccine. MiXCR, run by TCRdb on the RT-PCR reads, gives a single entry per CDR3 protein. The sample carries some 800,000 distinct CDR3 sequences, 21% recorded once. The material was PBMCs from blood, obtained roughly 5 days after vaccination. These receptors were taken from a man between 45 and 60 years old who received an inactivated influenza vaccine. Both conserved end residues are part of each CDR3. Only part of the rows carry a size: once, few, many, or a class if the clone is expanded.

J gene: TRBJ2-5
clone size: few
V gene: TRBV7-2
CDR3 protein: CASSEARGSQETQYF

J gene: TRBJ1-4
clone size: .
V gene: TRBV4-2
CDR3 protein: CASSQASLNEKLFF

J gene: TRBJ2-6
clone size: .
V gene: TRBV20-1
CDR3 protein: CSARIRDGGASGANVLTF

J gene: TRBJ2-5
clone size: .
V gene: TRBV5-6
CDR3 protein: CAMGPVPPRAQYF

J gene: TRBJ2-1
clone size: .
V gene: TRBV2
CDR3 protein: CASSELRTSYNEQFF

J gene: TRBJ1-5
clone size: .
V gene: TRBV6-1
CDR3 protein: CASRPGTGLQPQHF

J gene: TRBJ2-5
clone size: .
V gene: TRBV20-1
CDR3 protein: CSATKPAGQGGAETQYF

J gene: TRBJ2-2
clone size: .
V gene: TRBV7-2
CDR3 protein: CASSSDVPRTGELFF

J gene: TRBJ2-2
clone size: few
V gene: TRBV7-2
CDR3 protein: CASSGGALAGELFF

J gene: TRBJ1-2
clone size: few
V gene: TRBV4-1
CDR3 protein: CASSQEVLGGYTF

J gene: TRBJ1-5
clone size: few
V gene: TRBV6-2/TRBV6-3
CDR3 protein: CASSETGAGQPQHF

J gene: TRBJ1-1
clone size: few
V gene: TRBV20-1
CDR3 protein: CSARQAGVNTEAFF

J gene: TRBJ1-2
clone size: few
V gene: TRBV18
CDR3 protein: CASSPPPGQESNYGYTF

J gene: TRBJ2-7
clone size: .
V gene: TRBV6-5
CDR3 protein: CASSYSGLAGTYEQYF

J gene: TRBJ2-3
clone size: .
V gene: TRBV6-1
CDR3 protein: CASRGTGLPADTQYF

J gene: TRBJ1-5
clone size: .
V gene: TRBV6-2/TRBV6-3
CDR3 protein: CASSLAPRSRIVSNQPQHF

J gene: TRBJ2-2
clone size: .
V gene: TRBV6-5
CDR3 protein: CASSSLTMNTGELFF

J gene: TRBJ2-2
clone size: few
V gene: TRBV7-7
CDR3 protein: CASSSTSGGETGELFF

J gene: TRBJ1-2
clone size: few
V gene: TRBV5-1
CDR3 protein: CASSQLTGSYGYTF

J gene: TRBJ2-3
clone size: few
V gene: TRBV3-1
CDR3 protein: CASSQDDSGGTDTQYF

J gene: TRBJ1-1
clone size: .
V gene: TRBV20-1
CDR3 protein: CSARDMGLMNTEAFF

J gene: TRBJ2-2
clone size: few
V gene: TRBV20-1
CDR3 protein: CSARPDRLNTGELFF

J gene: TRBJ1-1
clone size: few
V gene: TRBV12-3/TRBV12-4
CDR3 protein: CASSFRGRNTEAFF

J gene: TRBJ2-7
clone size: .
V gene: TRBV4-2
CDR3 protein: CASSQGAGTYEQYF

J gene: TRBJ1-2
clone size: few
V gene: TRBV12-3/TRBV12-4
CDR3 protein: CASSLFHPNYGYTF

J gene: TRBJ2-1
clone size: .
V gene: TRBV10-3
CDR3 protein: CAITTSGGRNEQFF

J gene: TRBJ2-3
clone size: .
V gene: TRBV7-9
CDR3 protein: CASSTTGTEFTDTQYF

J gene: TRBJ2-7
clone size: few
V gene: TRBV5-1
CDR3 protein: CASSLGYSEQYF

J gene: TRBJ2-6
clone size: few
V gene: TRBV20-1
CDR3 protein: CSARLTGHSGANVLTF

J gene: TRBJ1-5
clone size: few
V gene: TRBV6-5
CDR3 protein: CASSYSMYQNNQPQHF

J gene: TRBJ1-1
clone size: many
V gene: TRBV2
CDR3 protein: CASSESPGQGNTEAFF

J gene: TRBJ2-1
clone size: .
V gene: TRBV11-1
CDR3 protein: CASSSGPDPHNEQFF

J gene: TRBJ2-5
clone size: .
V gene: TRBV10-3
CDR3 protein: CAISEPGQGRKETQYF

J gene: TRBJ2-7
clone size: .
V gene: TRBV27
CDR3 protein: CASGEDYEQYF

J gene: TRBJ1-2
clone size: .
V gene: TRBV6-5
CDR3 protein: CASSYSAFGAFSYGYTF

J gene: TRBJ1-2
clone size: .
V gene: TRBV20-1
CDR3 protein: CSATRTVDGGYYGYTF

J gene: TRBJ2-5
clone size: .
V gene: TRBV30
CDR3 protein: CALDRAGIFETQYF

J gene: TRBJ2-7
clone size: few
V gene: TRBV7-6
CDR3 protein: CASSLALWDEQYF

J gene: TRBJ1-6
clone size: few
V gene: TRBV15
CDR3 protein: CATSRGSSSPLHF

J gene: TRBJ1-2
clone size: .
V gene: TRBV6-1
CDR3 protein: CASSRGMEGYTF

J gene: TRBJ2-2
clone size: few
V gene: TRBV29-1
CDR3 protein: CSVTSSGSTGELFF

J gene: TRBJ1-4
clone size: .
V gene: TRBV4-3
CDR3 protein: CASSQGLGGNEKLFF

J gene: TRBJ2-2
clone size: .
V gene: TRBV12-3/TRBV12-4
CDR3 protein: CAQGSTNTGELFF

J gene: TRBJ2-1
clone size: .
V gene: TRBV7-8
CDR3 protein: CASSPPPRDEQFF

J gene: TRBJ1-1
clone size: many
V gene: TRBV29-1
CDR3 protein: CSGRTGNTEAFF

J gene: TRBJ1-2
clone size: .
V gene: TRBV11-1
CDR3 protein: CASSLASHGWTDSYGYTF

J gene: TRBJ2-3
clone size: .
V gene: TRBV12-3/TRBV12-4
CDR3 protein: CASSRGDRSFTDTQYF

J gene: TRBJ2-2
clone size: few
V gene: TRBV6-5
CDR3 protein: CASSYWGGTGELFF

J gene: TRBJ2-1
clone size: few
V gene: TRBV28
CDR3 protein: CASSPPGLAGGYNEQFF

J gene: TRBJ2-3
clone size: few
V gene: TRBV20-1
CDR3 protein: CSAVGLGPTDTQYF

J gene: TRBJ2-1
clone size: .
V gene: TRBV4-3
CDR3 protein: CASSQGGRSSLNEQFF

J gene: TRBJ2-1
clone size: few
V gene: TRBV5-1
CDR3 protein: CASSLDLSGGEQFF

J gene: TRBJ2-7
clone size: .
V gene: TRBV7-2
CDR3 protein: CASSTVNSYEQYF

J gene: TRBJ2-1
clone size: .
V gene: TRBV29-1
CDR3 protein: CSVGLAGIYEQFF

J gene: TRBJ1-5
clone size: few
V gene: TRBV6-1
CDR3 protein: CASRGQLRRNQPQHF

J gene: TRBJ2-3
clone size: .
V gene: TRBV11-2
CDR3 protein: CASSPTGTGNTDTQYF

J gene: TRBJ1-2
clone size: .
V gene: TRBV6-5
CDR3 protein: CASSYGDRAGYGYTF

J gene: TRBJ2-7
clone size: .
V gene: TRBV15
CDR3 protein: CATSRDPASGATGQYF